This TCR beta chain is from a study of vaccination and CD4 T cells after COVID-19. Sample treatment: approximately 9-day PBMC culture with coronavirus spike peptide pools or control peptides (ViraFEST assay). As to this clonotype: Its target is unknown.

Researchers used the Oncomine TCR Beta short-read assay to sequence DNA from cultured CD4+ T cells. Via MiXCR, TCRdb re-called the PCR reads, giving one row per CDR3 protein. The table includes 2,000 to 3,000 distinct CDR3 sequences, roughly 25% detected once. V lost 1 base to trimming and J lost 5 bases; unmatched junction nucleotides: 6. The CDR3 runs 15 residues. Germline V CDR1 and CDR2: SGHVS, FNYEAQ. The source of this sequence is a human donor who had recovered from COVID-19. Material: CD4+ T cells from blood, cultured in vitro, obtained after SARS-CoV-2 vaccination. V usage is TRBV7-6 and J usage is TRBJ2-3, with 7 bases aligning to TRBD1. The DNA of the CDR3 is TGTGCCAGCAGCTTAGGGGACAGCATCCGAGATACGCAGTATTTT. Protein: CASSLGDSIRDTQYF.